This T cell receptor beta chain appears in the sequencing data of a study of spatial heterogeneity in lung cancer. TCRdb ran MiXCR on the 5' RACE reads and lists one entry per CDR3 protein. There are 85,000 to 100,000 distinct CDR3 sequences in the sample; about an eighth occur only once, and about 41% lies in the top ten. Time point here: sample taken at primary tumor resection. The CDR3 consists of 15 residues. The germline V gene has CDR1 GTSNPN and CDR2 SVGIG (reference sequence). V dropped 3 bases and J dropped 2 bases, with 16 bases sitting between them. The chain combines TRBV30 with TRBJ2-5, with D unresolved. The receptor was isolated from a male donor with early-stage non-small cell lung cancer. The material sequenced was PBMCs, taken at surgery. CDR3 sequence: CAWREWAPLQETQYF. In DNA, the CDR3 is TGTGCCTGGAGGGAGTGGGCTCCACTACAAGAGACCCAGTACTTC.